The rows below give T cell receptor beta chains drawn from one sample of a study of identical twins. TCRdb ran MiXCR on the 5' RACE reads and lists one entry per CDR3 protein. In the table there are just over 500,000 distinct CDR3 sequences, roughly 21% of which are singletons. The sample was also linked to a second study, of T cells expressing NK-cell markers.

Material for sequencing was CD4+ T cells sorted from blood. These receptors all stem from a woman aged 18-29 years in good health. Both conserved end residues are part of each CDR3. The D gene is left open where the match is weak. Clone size, where shown, is once, few, many, or a class for clones that have expanded.

D gene,clone size,J gene,V gene,CDR3 DNA,CDR3 protein
-,-,TRBJ2-1,TRBV5-1,TGCGCCAGCAGCTCCGGATTCGGGGTGGGGAATGAGCAGTTCTTC,CASSSGFGVGNEQFF
TRBD2,-,TRBJ2-7,TRBV6-5,TGTGCCAGCAGTTACGACCCGGGACTAGCTTACGAGCAGTACTTC,CASSYDPGLAYEQYF
TRBD1,few,TRBJ1-6,TRBV6-5,TGTGCCAGCAGTTACTCACCACAGGGGGATTCACCCCTCCACTTT,CASSYSPQGDSPLHF
-,few,TRBJ2-7,TRBV9,TGTGCCAGCAGCGTAGAGTATTCCATCCCCGGGAAGCAGTACTTC,CASSVEYSIPGKQYF
TRBD1,-,TRBJ2-1,TRBV2,TGTGCCAGCAGCGATCGGCAGGGGGCCTACAATGAGCAGTTCTTC,CASSDRQGAYNEQFF
-,-,TRBJ1-3,TRBV28,TGTGCCAGCAGTGCCCCAGGGGCCGGAAACACCATATATTTT,CASSAPGAGNTIYF
TRBD2,few,TRBJ2-3,TRBV7-2,TGTGCCAGCCCACGGGAGGCCACAGATACGCAGTATTTT,CASPREATDTQYF
TRBD1,-,TRBJ2-1,TRBV12-3/TRBV12-4,TGTGCCAGCAGGGCCAGGGGACAGGGGGACAATGAGCAGTTCTTC,CASRARGQGDNEQFF
-,few,TRBJ1-1,TRBV7-2,TGTGCCAGCAGCTACGCAGGCCGGGTTGTTGTCACTGAAGCTTTCTTT,CASSYAGRVVVTEAFF
-,many,TRBJ2-3,TRBV4-3,TGCGCCAGCAGCCAAGTGGGCACAGATACGCAGTATTTT,CASSQVGTDTQYF
-,-,TRBJ2-3,TRBV7-2,TGTGCCAGCAGCTTAAAAGTTGATACGCAGTATTTT,CASSLKVDTQYF
-,many,TRBJ1-5,TRBV12-3/TRBV12-4,TGTGCCAGCAGTTCCCGGGGCTCATTACTGCCCCAGCATTTT,CASSSRGSLLPQHF
-,few,TRBJ1-2,TRBV20-1,TGCAGTGCTAGAGACGAGGGGCGGAGATATGGCTACACCTTC,CSARDEGRRYGYTF
TRBD2,few,TRBJ2-3,TRBV6-1,TGTGCCAGCCAAAGAGCTAGCGGGGGGGTGAATACGCAGTATTTT,CASQRASGGVNTQYF